These T cell receptor beta chains were read from a single sample in a study of shared clonotypes between healthy human individuals. TCRdb's copy holds only in-frame clones and misses some; the assay was immunoSEQ multiplex PCR. In the table there are over 950,000 clones, 70% to 85% of which are singletons. The specimen sequenced was memory CD4+ T cells from PBMCs. Receptors were obtained from a man younger than 30 in good health. Some clones in this sample may be carry-over from other donors' samples. The CDR3 runs from the conserved cysteine through the conserved F or W. The order of the fields is J gene, clone size, V gene, D gene, CDR3 DNA, CDR3 protein. A D gene is named only where the DNA matches it firmly. Rows give clone size only sometimes, using once, few, many, or a class for an expanded clone.

J: TRBJ2-1
size: .
V: TRBV30
D: TRBD2
DNA: TGTGCCTTGGGAGGGAGAACAGGAGTCTACAATGAGCAGTTCTTC
CDR3: CALGGRTGVYNEQFF

J: TRBJ2-4
size: .
V: TRBV7-9
D: .
DNA: TGTGCCAGCAGTTTCGGCAGCTCGGGTGGCAAAAACATTCAGTACTTC
CDR3: CASSFGSSGGKNIQYF

J: TRBJ2-7
size: once
V: TRBV6-1
D: .
DNA: TGTGCCAGCAGTCTGACAGCCTTCTCCTACGAGCAGTACTTC
CDR3: CASSLTAFSYEQYF

J: TRBJ2-2
size: .
V: TRBV7-7
D: .
DNA: TGTGCCAGCAGCTTCGGGCAGCCCGGGACCGGGGAGCTGTTTTTT
CDR3: CASSFGQPGTGELFF

J: TRBJ2-7
size: .
V: TRBV6-1
D: .
DNA: TGTGCCAGCAGTGCTAACCGGGACATGACGGTCGAGCAGTACTTC
CDR3: CASSANRDMTVEQYF

J: TRBJ1-2
size: once
V: TRBV2
D: .
DNA: TGTGCCAGCAGTGAGGGGGGGCTCGGCTATGGCTACACCTTC
CDR3: CASSEGGLGYGYTF

J: TRBJ1-1
size: .
V: TRBV30
D: TRBD1
DNA: TGTGCCTGGGTCCTCCGGGACAGGGTAGCTTTCTTT
CDR3: CAWVLRDRVAFF

J: TRBJ2-5
size: .
V: TRBV7-2
D: .
DNA: TGTGCCAGCAGCTTAGGTTTGGGAGGCCAGTACTTC
CDR3: CASSLGLGGQYF

J: TRBJ1-4
size: .
V: TRBV25-1
D: TRBD1
DNA: TGTGCCAGCAGTGACGTTGTTGGGACAGGGGAAAAACTGTTTTTT
CDR3: CASSDVVGTGEKLFF

J: TRBJ2-6
size: once
V: TRBV10-2
D: TRBD1
DNA: TGCGCCAGCGTGAGACAGGGGGCGCCTGGGGCCAACGTCCTGACTTTC
CDR3: CASVRQGAPGANVLTF

J: TRBJ2-1
size: few
V: TRBV11-1
D: TRBD1
DNA: TGTGCCAGCAGCACCGGGACAGGGGAGGGCAATGAGCAGTTCTTC
CDR3: CASSTGTGEGNEQFF

J: TRBJ2-5
size: few
V: TRBV28
D: TRBD2
DNA: TGTGCCAGCAGTTCCCTCGGGGTAGCGGGAGAGACCCAGTACTTC
CDR3: CASSSLGVAGETQYF

J: TRBJ2-3
size: .
V: TRBV6-4
D: .
DNA: TGTGCCAGCAGCGAACCTACACCCAGCACAGATACGCAGTATTTT
CDR3: CASSEPTPSTDTQYF

J: TRBJ2-7
size: .
V: TRBV14
D: .
DNA: TGTGCCAGCAGCCCGCAACAGGGAAAGCGCGAGCAGTACTTC
CDR3: CASSPQQGKREQYF

J: TRBJ1-6
size: .
V: TRBV6-1
D: .
DNA: TGTGCCAGCAGTGATATTAGGGGGTCGTCCCTCCACTTT
CDR3: CASSDIRGSSLHF

J: TRBJ1-2
size: .
V: TRBV28
D: .
DNA: TGTGCCAGCCGCGGTTCCGGAAACTATGGCTACACCTTC
CDR3: CASRGSGNYGYTF

J: TRBJ1-4
size: .
V: TRBV7-9
D: TRBD1
DNA: TGTGCCAGCAGCTTACCGGGACAGACTAATGAAAAACTGTTTTTT
CDR3: CASSLPGQTNEKLFF

J: TRBJ2-2
size: once
V: TRBV4-3
D: .
DNA: TGCGCCAGCAGCCGTTTCACATGGGGTTCCGGGGAGCTGTTTTTT
CDR3: CASSRFTWGSGELFF

J: TRBJ2-6
size: .
V: TRBV2
D: TRBD1
DNA: TGTGCAAACAGGGGTTCTGGGGCCAACGTCCTGACTTTC
CDR3: CANRGSGANVLTF

J: TRBJ2-3
size: .
V: TRBV27
D: TRBD1
DNA: TGTGCCAGCAGTTACGACAGGGTTTTGAGCACAGATACGCAGTATTTT
CDR3: CASSYDRVLSTDTQYF

J: TRBJ2-7
size: many
V: TRBV27
D: TRBD2
DNA: TGTGCCAGCAGGAAACTAGCGGGAGAGTACGAGCAGTACTTC
CDR3: CASRKLAGEYEQYF

J: TRBJ1-1
size: .
V: TRBV7-9
D: .
DNA: TGTGCCAGCAGCTCGTCTGGTGGTACTGAAGCTTTCTTT
CDR3: CASSSSGGTEAFF

J: TRBJ2-5
size: .
V: TRBV7-3
D: .
DNA: TGTGCCAGCAGCTTATCCCAGGGACAAGAGACCCAGTACTTC
CDR3: CASSLSQGQETQYF

J: TRBJ2-1
size: .
V: TRBV9
D: .
DNA: TGTGCCAGCAGCGCTCCCTCGACCGCCTACAATGAGCAGTTCTTC
CDR3: CASSAPSTAYNEQFF

J: TRBJ2-5
size: .
V: TRBV5-6
D: TRBD2
DNA: TGTGCCAGCAGCTTGAAGCGGCTAGCGGGAGCTACGAAGACCCAGTACTTC
CDR3: CASSLKRLAGATKTQYF

J: TRBJ2-1
size: .
V: TRBV6-5
D: TRBD2
DNA: TGTGCCAGCAGTTACGGACTAGCGGTAAACAATGAGCAGTTCTTC
CDR3: CASSYGLAVNNEQFF

J: TRBJ2-1
size: .
V: TRBV10-3
D: TRBD2
DNA: TGTGCCATCAGGGGACTAGCGGGAGGGAATGAGCAGTTCTTC
CDR3: CAIRGLAGGNEQFF

J: TRBJ1-4
size: .
V: TRBV28
D: .
DNA: TGTGCCAGCAGTTTATCTAGGGGAAGAACGAATGAAAAACTGTTTTTT
CDR3: CASSLSRGRTNEKLFF

J: TRBJ1-2
size: .
V: TRBV29-1
D: .
DNA: TGCAGCGTAGTGGAAGGCTATGGCTACACCTTC
CDR3: CSVVEGYGYTF

J: TRBJ1-1
size: .
V: TRBV5-1
D: .
DNA: TGCGCCAGCAGATTCGCAGGGAGCGCTGAAGCTTTCTTT
CDR3: CASRFAGSAEAFF

J: TRBJ2-3
size: .
V: TRBV7-2
D: TRBD2
DNA: TGTGCCAGCAGCGCCACTAGCGGGAGCAGCACAGATACGCAGTATTTT
CDR3: CASSATSGSSTDTQYF

J: TRBJ1-4
size: .
V: TRBV5-1
D: TRBD1
DNA: TGCGCCAGCAGCACAAGGGACAGCGGAAGCGAAAAACTGTTTTTT
CDR3: CASSTRDSGSEKLFF

J: TRBJ2-5
size: .
V: TRBV6-6
D: .
DNA: TGTGCCAGCAGTTTACTAGAGGCGAGGGAGACCCAGTACTTC
CDR3: CASSLLEARETQYF

J: TRBJ1-3
size: .
V: TRBV7-8
D: .
DNA: TGTGCCAGCAGCCCCCGGAGAGGGCCTGGAAACACCATATATTTT
CDR3: CASSPRRGPGNTIYF

J: TRBJ2-7
size: .
V: TRBV18
D: TRBD1
DNA: TGTGCCAGCTCGCTCGTGACAGGGAACGAGCAGTACTTC
CDR3: CASSLVTGNEQYF

J: TRBJ2-5
size: .
V: TRBV4-1
D: .
DNA: TGCGCCAGCAGCCAAGGCGGGACAGCTCAAGAGACCCAGTACTTC
CDR3: CASSQGGTAQETQYF

J: TRBJ2-3
size: few
V: TRBV15
D: .
DNA: TGTGCCACCAGCAGAGATCCGGGAACAGATACGCAGTATTTT
CDR3: CATSRDPGTDTQYF

J: TRBJ2-7
size: .
V: TRBV29-1
D: TRBD2
DNA: TGCAGCGTTTGGACTAGCGGGAGTGGCGAGCAGTACTTC
CDR3: CSVWTSGSGEQYF

J: TRBJ2-1
size: .
V: TRBV19
D: .
DNA: TGTGCCAGTAGCCCCCCAAGGATGACCTTCGGGAATGAGCAGTTCTTC
CDR3: CASSPPRMTFGNEQFF

J: TRBJ2-4
size: .
V: TRBV7-9
D: .
DNA: TGTGCCAGCAGCTCGGACAGTATCGACATTCAGTACTTC
CDR3: CASSSDSIDIQYF

J: TRBJ1-2
size: .
V: TRBV6-1
D: TRBD1
DNA: TGTGCCAGCAGCAAGAGGGACAGCAACTATGGCTACACCTTC
CDR3: CASSKRDSNYGYTF

J: TRBJ2-5
size: .
V: TRBV7-2
D: .
DNA: TGTGCCAGCAGCGTGTCAGACAGCCAAGAGACCCAGTACTTC
CDR3: CASSVSDSQETQYF

J: TRBJ2-2
size: once
V: TRBV4-3
D: TRBD2
DNA: TGCGCCAGCAGCCAAGGTGCGGGAGACGACACCGGGGAGCTGTTTTTT
CDR3: CASSQGAGDDTGELFF

J: TRBJ2-5
size: .
V: TRBV7-9
D: .
DNA: TGTGCCAGCAGCCCTTACAGGGACCAAGAGACCCAGTACTTC
CDR3: CASSPYRDQETQYF

J: TRBJ2-5
size: .
V: TRBV28
D: .
DNA: TGTGCCAGCAGTGGGGGCCCCAGGGTCCAAGAGACCCAGTACTTC
CDR3: CASSGGPRVQETQYF

J: TRBJ2-2
size: .
V: TRBV7-9
D: .
DNA: TGTGCCAGCAGCTTAGTACGGACCCGGGAGCTGTTTTTT
CDR3: CASSLVRTRELFF

J: TRBJ2-3
size: .
V: TRBV11-2
D: .
DNA: TGTGCCAGCAGCCATACAGGTTTTGGCACAGATACGCAGTATTTT
CDR3: CASSHTGFGTDTQYF

J: TRBJ1-3
size: .
V: TRBV27
D: TRBD1
DNA: TGTGCCAGCAGCGCGGACAGGGGCTCTGGAAACACCATATATTTT
CDR3: CASSADRGSGNTIYF

J: TRBJ2-7
size: .
V: TRBV7-9
D: .
DNA: TGTGCCAGCAGCTTAATAGGGTACGAGCAGTACTTC
CDR3: CASSLIGYEQYF

J: TRBJ1-5
size: .
V: TRBV7-9
D: .
DNA: TGTGCCAGCAGCTCCACAGGGTCTCAGCCCCAGCATTTT
CDR3: CASSSTGSQPQHF

J: TRBJ2-5
size: .
V: TRBV4-3
D: .
DNA: TGCGCCAGCAGCCCAGTGGGTATCGGGGAGACCCAGTACTTC
CDR3: CASSPVGIGETQYF

J: TRBJ2-2
size: .
V: TRBV11-3
D: TRBD2
DNA: TGTGCCAGCAGCTTAGATCGTCTAGCGGGAGCCGGGGAGCTGTTTTTT
CDR3: CASSLDRLAGAGELFF

J: TRBJ2-7
size: .
V: TRBV10-3
D: .
DNA: TGTGCCATCAGTGAGGGGCCCTCCTACGAGCAGTACTTC
CDR3: CAISEGPSYEQYF

J: TRBJ2-3
size: once
V: TRBV28
D: TRBD2
DNA: TGTGCCAGCAGTTTGATCGCGGGAGGACTTAGCACAGATACGCAGTATTTT
CDR3: CASSLIAGGLSTDTQYF

J: TRBJ2-7
size: .
V: TRBV4-3
D: .
DNA: TGCGCCAGCAGCTCGTCACAGGGCTACGAGCAGTACTTC
CDR3: CASSSSQGYEQYF